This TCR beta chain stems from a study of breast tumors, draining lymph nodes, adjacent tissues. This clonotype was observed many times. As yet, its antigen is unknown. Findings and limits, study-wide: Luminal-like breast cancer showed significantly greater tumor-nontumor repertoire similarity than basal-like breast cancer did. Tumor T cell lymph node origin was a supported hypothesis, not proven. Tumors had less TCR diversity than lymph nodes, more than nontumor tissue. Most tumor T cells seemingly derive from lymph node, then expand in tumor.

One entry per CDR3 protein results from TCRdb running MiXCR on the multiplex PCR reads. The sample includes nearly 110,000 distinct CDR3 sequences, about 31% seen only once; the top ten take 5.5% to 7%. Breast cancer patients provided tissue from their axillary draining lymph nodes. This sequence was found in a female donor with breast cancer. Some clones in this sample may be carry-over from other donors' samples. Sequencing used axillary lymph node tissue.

The CDR3 here is CASSVEVNTGELFF. CDR3 coding DNA: TGTGCCAGCAGTGTGGAGGTGAACACCGGGGAGCTGTTTTTT. The chain recombines TRBV2 with TRBJ2-2; perhaps TRBD2 as D (5 bases). V was pared by 4 bases and J by 1 base, with 7 bases between. The CDR3 covers 14 residues. Germline V gene data show CDR1 as SNHLY and CDR2 as FYNNEI.